This TCR beta chain was captured by sequencing in a study of CD8+ T cells in alopecia areata. Background on the study: Female C3H/HeJ mice aged about 7-11 weeks received skin from approximately 6-12-month-old C3H/HeJ donors with spontaneous alopecia. General study results and limits: Scalp samples also yield sequences of resident alphabeta T cells from normal skin. In patients, TCRs were shared less clearly than in mice, and HLA may possibly be involved.

Trimming took 0 bases from V and 3 from J, leaving 7 bases between them. The germline V gene encodes CDR1 NSHNY and CDR2 SYGAGN. The CDR3 is 13 residues long. Sequencing used cDNA as its template, made by extracting RNA and reverse transcribing it. Data came from immunoSEQ multiplex PCR; TCRdb stores just in-frame clones and leaves some out. Altogether 200,000 to 300,000 clones were found in the sample, and no singletons occur. The table lists this clone with a few counts. Its antigen is undetermined. Gene names and germline match the mouse. The sequenced fragment ends 4 residues before the CDR3 boundary, so the rest is inferred from the germline J gene. CD4, CD8alpha, NKG2D, NKG2ACE and other markers were used to sort pooled cutaneous lymph node cells.

The sequencing sample was made of CD4+ T cells sorted from a lymph node. V gene TRBV13-1 combines with J gene TRBJ2-7; TRBD1 might be the D (6 bases). The TCR comes from a C3H/HeJ mouse with alopecia areata. Mice of this strain are of MHC haplotype H2-k. CDR3 sequence reads: CASSDADSYEQYF. The CDR3 bases that were read are TGTGCCAGCAGTGATGCGGACAGCTAT.